Shown below are 10 T cell receptor beta chains from a single sample sequenced in a study of blood T cell repertoires in COVID-19. The method was immunoSEQ multiplex PCR; TCRdb's version includes in-frame clones alone and lacks a portion of them. The sample has 81,000 or so clones; around 92% are singletons. The sequenced sample consisted of peripheral blood. These receptors were obtained from a woman aged 55-69 years with active COVID-19.

The chain recombines TRBV27 with TRBJ2-7; D is possibly TRBD1 (5 bases). The V and J ends lost 9 bases and 1 base respectively, with 31 bases between them. Germline V lookup: CDR1 MNHEY, CDR2 SMNVEV (reference sequence). The CDR3 length is 19 residues. The CDR3 DNA is TGTGCCAGTAAATCTTTCTCGACGCCGACAGAGATAAAGTCCTACGAGCAGTACTTC. Its translation is CASKSFSTPTEIKSYEQYF.

The chain carries TRBV29-1 and TRBJ1-2; D unresolved. The V gene's germline CDR1 is SQVTM and CDR2 ANQGSEA. The CDR3 covers 13 residues. Trimming removed 5 bases from V and 5 bases from J, with 15 bases in between. The CDR3 DNA is TGCAGCGTTCGAGGTCGTCTGATGTATGGCTACACCTTC. Amino acid sequence: CSVRGRLMYGYTF.

The chain uses TRBV12-3 or TRBV12-4 and TRBJ2-1; 12 positions match TRBD2. The CDR3 is 13 amino acids. V lost 9 bases, J lost 15 bases, and 12 bases stayed unmatched. Here the CDR3 DNA reads TGTGCCAGTTCAACCGGGACTAGCGGGCCCCCGTTCTTC. This translates into CASSTGTSGPPFF.

This clone was counted once. The chain has TRBV3-1 (or the pseudogene TRBV3-2) and TRBJ2-3, with D possibly TRBD2 on 5 matching bases. V was shortened by 3 bases and J by 2 bases, with 6 bases between the two germline ends. The CDR3 extends over 13 amino acids. Per the germline V gene, CDR1 is LGHDT and CDR2 is YNNKEL (reference sequence). As DNA, the CDR3 is TGTGCCAGCAGCCAGCGGGCCACAGATACGCAGTATTTT. Translated: CASSQRATDTQYF.

The J gene is TRBJ2-1, the V gene TRBV7-9, with TRBD2 as a possible D gene (6 bases). Germline CDR1 is SEHNR and CDR2 is FQNEAQ (reference sequence). This CDR3 spans 17 amino acids. Trimming pared 5 bases from V and 2 bases from J, leaving 19 bases between. The CDR3 DNA reads TGTGCCAGCAGCCTCCCCCGCGGGGACCTACCCTACAATGAGCAGTTCTTC. Amino acids: CASSLPRGDLPYNEQFF.

The chain recombines TRBV2 with TRBJ2-5, with D perhaps TRBD1 (6 bases). The CDR3 consists of 13 residues. Trimming removed 5 bases at V and 7 bases at J, with 14 bases between. Germline CDR1 reads SNHLY; CDR2 reads FYNNEI. The DNA for the CDR3 is TGTGCCAGCAGTACAAGACAGGCAAGGACCCAGTACTTC. Protein: CASSTRQARTQYF.

The rearrangement uses TRBV30 and TRBJ1-1; 7 bases match TRBD1. The V gene end was trimmed by 2 bases and the J gene end by 1 base; junction bases not matched to a gene: 4. The CDR3 contains 14 residues. Germline lookup yields CDR1 GTSNPN and CDR2 SVGIG (reference sequence). CDR3 loop: CAWSPTGENTEAFF. The CDR3 DNA follows: TGTGCCTGGAGTCCCACAGGGGAGAACACTGAAGCTTTCTTT.

The V and J genes are TRBV4-2 and TRBJ2-5, with unresolved D. This CDR3 comprises 14 residues. The germline V gene has CDR1 LGHNA and CDR2 YNFKEQ. V lost 0 bases to trimming and J lost 1 base, with 6 bases between them. The CDR3 reads CASSQEVSQETQYF. The CDR3 nucleotides are TGTGCCAGCAGCCAAGAGGTCAGCCAAGAGACCCAGTACTTC.

This chain connects TRBV7-9 to TRBJ1-4; TRBD1 aligns across 9 bases. From germline, CDR1 is SEHNR and CDR2 FQNEAQ (reference sequence). This CDR3 is built from 17 residues. V gave up 1 base and J gave up 4 bases; unmatched junction bases: 7. The CDR3 is CASSLGELTGGNEKLFF. Written as DNA, the CDR3 is TGTGCCAGCAGCTTAGGGGAATTGACAGGGGGTAATGAAAAACTGTTTTTT. The variable domain in full, completed from reference TRBV7-9 and TRBJ1-4, reads DTGVSQNPRHKITKRGQNVTFRCDPISEHNRLYWYRQTLGQGPEFLTYFQNEAQLEKSRLLSDRFSAERPKGSFSTLEIQRTEQGDSAMYLCASSLGELTGGNEKLFFGSGTQLSVL.

The chain joins TRBV19 to TRBJ1-4; TRBD1 matches at 7 bases. The CDR3 contains 16 residues. Germline V gene lookup returns CDR1 LNHDA and CDR2 SQIVND (reference sequence). The ends lost 10 bases at V and 4 bases at J; junction bases unmatched: 15. The CDR3 sequence is CATQGRIAGVNEKLFF. For the CDR3, the DNA is TGTGCCACACAGGGGAGGATTGCTGGTGTTAATGAAAAACTGTTTTTT.